This section outlines one TCR beta chain sequence together with its context. Its antigen is still unknown. This sample was taken from a study of radiotherapy plus CTLA-4 blockade in lung cancer. General study points: There was expansion of tumor-derived TCR clones in blood after radiotherapy plus ipilimumab.

Looked up from germline, CDR1 is LGHNT and CDR2 is FRNRAP. V lost 0 bases to trimming and J lost 0 bases, with 17 bases between them. The CDR3 is 18 amino acids. Some clones are missing from TCRdb's copy, which holds only in-frame ones; the method was immunoSEQ multiplex PCR. Among more than 40,000 clones listed, roughly four fifths were seen once. V gene TRBV12-5 combines with J gene TRBJ1-2; D gene ambiguous. This TCR was sampled from a human donor with non-small cell lung cancer who had stable disease on radiotherapy plus ipilimumab. The specimen was peripheral blood, collected from a patient treated with radiotherapy plus ipilimumab. The CDR3 is CASGLVRPGQTTNYGYTF. CDR3 coding DNA: TGTGCTAGTGGTTTGGTACGCCCCGGGCAGACCACTAACTATGGCTACACCTTC.